This T cell receptor (beta chain) was recorded in a study of blood T cell repertoires in COVID-19. Study summary: Samples came from the United States, Italy and Spain, spanning acute and convalescent COVID-19.

Cohort 3 recovered donors had two negative PCRs, clearance, or symptom resolution. As processed by the authors: Estimated nucleated cell counts came from reference gene primer amplification. Assay: immunoSEQ multiplex PCR; the TCRdb copy retains only in-frame clones and omits some. V, J and clone size derive from that table, while D and trimming were established from the DNA sequence. The sample lists 350,000 or so clones, about 92% occurring once. Trimming shortened V by 1 base and J by 1 base, and 14 bases separated the two germline ends. Germline V gene data show CDR1 as LGHDT and CDR2 as YNNKEL (reference sequence). The CDR3 runs to 18 residues.

The sample was PBMCs or T cells enriched from blood (not recorded which). The V call is TRBV3-1 (or the pseudogene TRBV3-2), the J call TRBJ2-6, with D hard to call. This clonotype originated in a woman aged 30 to 39 who had recovered from COVID-19. CDR3 in DNA: TGTGCCAGCAGCCAAGCCTCTCCATGGCAATCTGGGGCCAACGTCCTGACTTTC. Amino acid sequence: CASSQASPWQSGANVLTF.